This T cell receptor (beta chain) stems from a study of siplizumab effects on memory and regulatory T cells. Overall study results and limits: The alloreactive clones that mapped to unstimulated subsets made up only a minor fraction. Whether proliferating Tregs in siplizumab cultures suppress was not functionally confirmed. About 80-97% of proliferating CD4+ or CD8+ clones had no assignable naive or memory phenotype.

Profiling relied on immunoSEQ multiplex PCR, and the TCRdb table lists in-frame clones only, not all of them. The sample holds about 100,000 clones, 80% to 95% seen once. CDR1 LNHDA and CDR2 SQIVND come from the germline V gene (reference sequence). CDR3 length: 13 amino acids. Trimming shortened V by 6 bases and J by 1 base, and 8 bases separated the two germline ends. This clone has just one count. Its antigen is unknown. This sample includes further DNA sequences coding for the same CDR3. The V call is TRBV19, the J call TRBJ2-3; no clear D gene. Sequences were obtained from CD4+ T cells sorted from blood. The sequence was obtained from a human donor in good health. The CDR3 reads CASRGLGTDTQYF. CDR3 sequence (DNA): TGTGCCAGTAGGGGGTTGGGCACAGATACGCAGTATTTT.